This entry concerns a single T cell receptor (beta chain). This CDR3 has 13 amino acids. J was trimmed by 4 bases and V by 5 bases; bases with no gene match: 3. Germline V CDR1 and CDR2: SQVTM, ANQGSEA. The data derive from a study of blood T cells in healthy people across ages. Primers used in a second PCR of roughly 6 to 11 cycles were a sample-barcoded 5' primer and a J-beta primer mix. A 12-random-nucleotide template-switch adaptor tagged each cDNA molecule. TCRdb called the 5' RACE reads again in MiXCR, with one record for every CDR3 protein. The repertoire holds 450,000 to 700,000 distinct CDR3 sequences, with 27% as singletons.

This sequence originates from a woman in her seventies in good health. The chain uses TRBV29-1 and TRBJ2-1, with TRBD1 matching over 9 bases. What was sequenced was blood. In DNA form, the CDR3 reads TGCAGCGTTAACAGGGGGCCTTACAATGAGCAGTTCTTC. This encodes CSVNRGPYNEQFF.